These T cell receptor beta chains were read from a single sample in a study of siplizumab effects on memory and regulatory T cells. The assay was immunoSEQ multiplex PCR, and TCRdb's table has in-frame clones only and misses some. In the table there are about 52,000 clones, 95% to 98% of which are singletons. The sequenced sample was naive CD4+ T cells sorted from blood. The receptors were gathered from a human donor in good health. The CDR3 runs from the conserved cysteine through the conserved F or W. A D gene is named only where the DNA matches it firmly. Only some rows state a clone size, as once, few, many or a class for expanded clones.

.,TRBJ1-1,.,TRBV6-5,TGTGCCAGCAGCCGGACAGTGAACACTGAAGCTTTCTTT,CASSRTVNTEAFF
.,TRBJ2-1,.,TRBV6-1,TGTGCCAGCACTCGCGCGGCAGATGAGCAGTTCTTC,CASTRAADEQFF
.,TRBJ2-1,.,TRBV19,TGTGCCACTACAGCCCCAGGGTCCGTATCCTACAATGAGCAGTTCTTC,CATTAPGSVSYNEQFF
.,TRBJ1-3,.,TRBV9,TGTGCCAGCAGCTATAGGACGATGAGCTCTGGAAACACCATATATTTT,CASSYRTMSSGNTIYF
TRBD1,TRBJ1-1,.,TRBV11-3,TGTGCCAGCAGCTCAGGACAGGCCAACACTGAAGCTTTCTTT,CASSSGQANTEAFF
TRBD1,TRBJ2-1,.,TRBV28,TGTGCCAGCAGCCCTAGGACAGGGTATCGGTTCTTC,CASSPRTGYRFF
.,TRBJ2-7,.,TRBV7-2,TGTGCCAGCAGCTTAGGCTCTCGGGAGCAGTACTTC,CASSLGSREQYF
TRBD1,TRBJ2-7,.,TRBV15,TGTGCCACCAGCGTCGACAGGGCAGCGCACGAGCAGTACTTC,CATSVDRAAHEQYF
.,TRBJ2-7,.,TRBV7-2,TGTGCCAGCAGCTTAGACGGCGGGAACCCCTCCGAGCAGTACTTC,CASSLDGGNPSEQYF
TRBD1,TRBJ2-7,.,TRBV5-1,TGCGCCAGCCGAGGGACAGCGGCCTCCTACGAGCAGTACTTC,CASRGTAASYEQYF
.,TRBJ1-2,once,TRBV4-2,TGTGCCAGCAGCCAAGATGCGGGCATCTTTGACTATGGCTACACCTTC,CASSQDAGIFDYGYTF
.,TRBJ2-3,.,TRBV20-1,TGCAGTGTCAGCAGCCCAGATACGCAGTATTTT,CSVSSPDTQYF
TRBD1,TRBJ2-7,.,TRBV7-9,TGTGCCAGCAGCTTAGGGGGACAGACTTACGAGCAGTACTTC,CASSLGGQTYEQYF
.,TRBJ2-1,.,TRBV10-1,TGCGCCCGGGATTGGGCGGAAGCGAATGAGCAGTTCTTC,CARDWAEANEQFF
.,TRBJ1-5,.,TRBV12-5,TGTGCTAGTGGTTTGGCTTTGGACAGTTTCAATCAGCCCCAGCATTTT,CASGLALDSFNQPQHF
.,TRBJ2-3,.,TRBV30,TGTGCCTGGAGTCCAGGTCCTGGAGATACGCAGTATTTT,CAWSPGPGDTQYF
.,TRBJ2-7,.,TRBV15,TGTGCCACCAGCAGTGGAGGTGCGACCTACGAGCAGTACTTC,CATSSGGATYEQYF
.,TRBJ2-4,.,TRBV10-3,TGTGCCTTCCGGTCCTACAGCAAAAACATTCAGTACTTC,CAFRSYSKNIQYF
.,TRBJ1-1,.,TRBV7-6,TGTGCCAGCAGCTTACCTCCGACAGTGAACACTGAAGCTTTCTTT,CASSLPPTVNTEAFF
.,TRBJ2-7,.,TRBV7-8,TGTGCCAGCAGCTTAGCGGGTCCCACTTTCGAGCAGTACTTC,CASSLAGPTFEQYF
.,TRBJ1-5,.,TRBV15,TGTGCCACCAGCGCGGCGGGGGGGGCAACTCAGCCCCAGCATTTT,CATSAAGGATQPQHF
.,TRBJ1-1,.,TRBV14,TGTGCCAGCAGCCCCGGGCCCGCTCGAGCGGAAGCTTTCTTT,CASSPGPARAEAFF
.,TRBJ1-4,.,TRBV7-5,TGTGCCAGACGGTCCACAACTAATGAAAAACTGTTTTTT,CARRSTTNEKLFF
.,TRBJ2-2,.,TRBV6-4,TGTGCCAGCAGTGTAGGGCGGGCCACCGGGGAGCTGTTTTTT,CASSVGRATGELFF
.,TRBJ1-2,.,TRBV19,TGTGCCAGTAGTCTGAATTTACAGGGTGGCTATGGCTACACCTTC,CASSLNLQGGYGYTF